This TCR beta chain was recovered during a study of shared clonotypes between healthy human individuals. Profiling relied on immunoSEQ multiplex PCR, and the TCRdb table lists in-frame clones only, not all of them. The table includes 2 million to 2.5 million clones, just under 95% detected once. The CDR3 has 15 residues. Germline CDR1 is MDHEN and CDR2 is SYDVKM. V dropped 6 bases and J dropped 4 bases, with 16 bases sitting between them. The TCR originated in a man aged 18 to 30 in good health. Some clones in this sample may be carry-over from other donors' samples. Sequences were obtained from naive CD4+ T cells from PBMCs. Subset indicated: CD45RA+ positively selected. The chain carries TRBV28 and TRBJ1-3; perhaps TRBD1 as D (5 bases). The DNA for the CDR3 is TGTGCCAGCAGACTTGACCTCAGGGTGGGAAACACCATATATTTT. Translation: CASRLDLRVGNTIYF.